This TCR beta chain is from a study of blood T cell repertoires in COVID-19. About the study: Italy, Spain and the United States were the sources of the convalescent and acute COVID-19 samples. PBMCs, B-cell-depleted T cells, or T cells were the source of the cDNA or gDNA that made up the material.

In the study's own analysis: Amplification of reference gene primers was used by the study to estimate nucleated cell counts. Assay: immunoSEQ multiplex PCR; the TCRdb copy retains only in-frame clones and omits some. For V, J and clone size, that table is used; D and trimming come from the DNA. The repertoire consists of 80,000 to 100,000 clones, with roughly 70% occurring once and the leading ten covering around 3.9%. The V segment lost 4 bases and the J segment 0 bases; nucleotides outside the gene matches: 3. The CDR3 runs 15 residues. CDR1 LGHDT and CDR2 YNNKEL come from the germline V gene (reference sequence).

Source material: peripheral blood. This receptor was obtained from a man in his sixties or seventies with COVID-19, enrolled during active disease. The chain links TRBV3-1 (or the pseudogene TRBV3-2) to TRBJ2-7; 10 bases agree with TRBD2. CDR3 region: CASSLSSGSSYEQYF. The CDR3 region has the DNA TGTGCCAGCAGCCTCTCTAGCGGGAGCTCCTACGAGCAGTACTTC.